These 4 T cell receptor beta chains came from one sample sequenced in a study of beta chain features in type 1 diabetes. Isolated RNA was reverse transcribed in full, so expressed TCRB transcripts were sequenced. Assay: immunoSEQ multiplex PCR; the TCRdb copy retains only in-frame clones and omits some. The table shows about 360,000 clones, with around 12% occurring only once. Sequencing used naive CD4+ T cells from blood. The receptors come from a man aged 18 to 29 in good health.

This clone was counted only a few times. The chain combines TRBV4-1 with TRBJ2-1, with 9 nucleotides matching TRBD2. Germline CDR1 MGHRA, CDR2 YSYEKL. With 4 bases clipped from V and 8 bases from J, the junction kept 15 bases outside the gene matches. The CDR3 length is 17 residues. This CDR3 reads CASSPAVGGLAVDEQFF. In nucleotides, the CDR3 is TGCGCCAGCAGCCCGGCCGTCGGGGGACTAGCTGTAGATGAGCAGTTCTTC.

This clone was counted at least ten times. The DNA for the CDR3 is TGCAGCGCTTCGCGGGGCACCTATGGCTACACCTTC. Encoded protein: CSASRGTYGYTF. The chain links TRBV29-1 to TRBJ1-2; possibly TRBD1 for D (5 bases). Trimming pared 7 bases from V and 4 bases from J, leaving 13 bases between. CDR3 size: 12 residues. Germline CDR1 SQVTM, CDR2 ANQGSEA.

This clone was seen ten or more times. The chain uses TRBV29-1 and TRBJ2-1, with 10 bases aligning to TRBD1. Germline trimming cut 4 bases from V and 0 bases from J; bases unmatched to any gene: 6. Germline assignment: CDR1 SQVTM and CDR2 ANQGSEA. This CDR3 region has 16 residues. CDR3 coding DNA: TGCAGCGTTGTCGGACAGGGGGACAGCTCCTACAATGAGCAGTTCTTC. Translating gives CSVVGQGDSSYNEQFF.

The chain employs TRBV7-3 and TRBJ2-2; the match to TRBD2 covers 10 bases. This CDR3 has 18 residues. Germline V CDR1 and CDR2: SGHTA, FQGTGA. The junction had 9 bases not matched to a gene; V was cut back by 5 bases and J by 0 bases. CDR3 in amino acids: CASSVSGLAPANTGELFF. DNA of the CDR3: TGTGCCAGCAGCGTATCGGGACTAGCGCCCGCGAACACCGGGGAGCTGTTTTTT.